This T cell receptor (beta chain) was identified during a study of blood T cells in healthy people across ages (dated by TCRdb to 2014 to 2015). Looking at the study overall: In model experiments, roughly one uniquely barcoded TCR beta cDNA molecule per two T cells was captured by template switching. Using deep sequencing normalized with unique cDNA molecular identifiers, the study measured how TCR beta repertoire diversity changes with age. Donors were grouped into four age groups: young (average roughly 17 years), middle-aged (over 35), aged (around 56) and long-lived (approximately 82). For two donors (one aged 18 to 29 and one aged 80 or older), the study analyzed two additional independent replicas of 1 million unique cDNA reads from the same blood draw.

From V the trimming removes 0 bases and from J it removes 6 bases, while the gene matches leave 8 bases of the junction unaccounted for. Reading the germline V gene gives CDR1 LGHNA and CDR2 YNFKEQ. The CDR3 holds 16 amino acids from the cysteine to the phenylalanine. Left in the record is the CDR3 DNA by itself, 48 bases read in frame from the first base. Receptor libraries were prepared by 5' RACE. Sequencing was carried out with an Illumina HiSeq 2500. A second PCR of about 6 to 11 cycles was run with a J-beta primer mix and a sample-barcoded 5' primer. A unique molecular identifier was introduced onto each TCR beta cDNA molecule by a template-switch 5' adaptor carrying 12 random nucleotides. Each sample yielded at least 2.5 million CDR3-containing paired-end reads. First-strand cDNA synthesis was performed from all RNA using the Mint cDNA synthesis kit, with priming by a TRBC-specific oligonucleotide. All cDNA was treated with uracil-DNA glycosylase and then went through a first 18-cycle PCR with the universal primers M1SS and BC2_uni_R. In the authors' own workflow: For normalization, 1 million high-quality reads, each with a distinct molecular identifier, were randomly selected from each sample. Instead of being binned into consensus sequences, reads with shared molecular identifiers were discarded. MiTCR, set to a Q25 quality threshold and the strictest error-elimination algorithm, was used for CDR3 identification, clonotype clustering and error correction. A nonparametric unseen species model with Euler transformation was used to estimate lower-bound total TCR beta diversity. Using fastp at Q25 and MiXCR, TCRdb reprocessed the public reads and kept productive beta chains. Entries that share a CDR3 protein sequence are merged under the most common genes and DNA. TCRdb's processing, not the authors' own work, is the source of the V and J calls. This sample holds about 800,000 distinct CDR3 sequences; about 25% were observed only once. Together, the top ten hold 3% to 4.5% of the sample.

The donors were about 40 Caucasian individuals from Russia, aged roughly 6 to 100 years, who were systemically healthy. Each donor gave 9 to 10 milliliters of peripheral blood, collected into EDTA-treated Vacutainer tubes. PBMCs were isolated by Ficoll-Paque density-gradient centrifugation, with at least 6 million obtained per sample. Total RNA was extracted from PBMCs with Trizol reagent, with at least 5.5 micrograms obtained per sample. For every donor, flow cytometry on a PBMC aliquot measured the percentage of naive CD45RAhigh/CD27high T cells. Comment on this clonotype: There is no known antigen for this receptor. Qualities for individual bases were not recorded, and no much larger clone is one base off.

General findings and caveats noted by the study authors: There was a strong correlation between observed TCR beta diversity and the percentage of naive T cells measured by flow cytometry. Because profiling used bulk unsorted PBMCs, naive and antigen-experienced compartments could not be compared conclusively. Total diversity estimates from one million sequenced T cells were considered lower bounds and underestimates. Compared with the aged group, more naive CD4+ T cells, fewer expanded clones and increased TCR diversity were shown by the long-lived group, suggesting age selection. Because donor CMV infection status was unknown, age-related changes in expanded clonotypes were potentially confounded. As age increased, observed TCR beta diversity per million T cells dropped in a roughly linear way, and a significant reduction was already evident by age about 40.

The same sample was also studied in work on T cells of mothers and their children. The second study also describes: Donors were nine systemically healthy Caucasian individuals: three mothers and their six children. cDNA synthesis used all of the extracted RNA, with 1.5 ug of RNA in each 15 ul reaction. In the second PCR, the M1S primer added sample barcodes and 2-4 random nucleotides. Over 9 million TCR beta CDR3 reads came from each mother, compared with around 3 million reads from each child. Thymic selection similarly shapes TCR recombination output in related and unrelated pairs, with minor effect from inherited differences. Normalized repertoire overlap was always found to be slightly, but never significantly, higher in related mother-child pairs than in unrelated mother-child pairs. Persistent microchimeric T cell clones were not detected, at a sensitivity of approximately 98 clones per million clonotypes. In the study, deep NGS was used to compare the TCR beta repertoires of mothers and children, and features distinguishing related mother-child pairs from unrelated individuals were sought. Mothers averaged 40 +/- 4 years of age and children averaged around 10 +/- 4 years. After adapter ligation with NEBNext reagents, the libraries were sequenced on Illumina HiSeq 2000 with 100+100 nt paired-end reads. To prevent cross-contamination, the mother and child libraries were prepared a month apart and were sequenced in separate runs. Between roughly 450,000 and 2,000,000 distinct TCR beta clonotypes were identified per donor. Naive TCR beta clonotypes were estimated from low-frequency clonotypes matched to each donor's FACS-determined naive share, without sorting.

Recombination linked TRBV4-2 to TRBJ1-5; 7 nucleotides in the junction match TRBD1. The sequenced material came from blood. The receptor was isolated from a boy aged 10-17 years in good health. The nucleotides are TGTGCCAGCAGCCAAGAAGTCAGGGGGTCTGGTCAGCCCCAGCATTTT. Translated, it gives CASSQEVRGSGQPQHF.